Below are 17 T cell receptor beta chains sequenced from a single sample in a study of radiotherapy plus CTLA-4 blockade in lung cancer. Clones were sequenced by immunoSEQ multiplex PCR, and TCRdb holds only the in-frame ones, with some missing. The table has about 78,000 clones, around 88% seen once; the top ten hold 2% to 2.5%. The sequencing used peripheral blood, collected from a patient treated with radiotherapy plus ipilimumab. The receptors were gathered from a human donor with non-small cell lung cancer who had a partial response to radiotherapy plus ipilimumab.

J is TRBJ1-5 and V is TRBV28, with D tentatively TRBD1 (5 bases). The CDR3 covers 18 residues. V was trimmed by 2 bases and J by 3 bases, leaving 20 bases between them. CDR1 MDHEN and CDR2 SYDVKM come from the germline V gene. CDR3 nucleotides: TGTGCCAGCAGTTTACATGTCGGTGGGGCAGCCCTCAATCAGCCCCAGCATTTT. It specifies CASSLHVGGAALNQPQHF.

V usage is TRBV28 and J usage is TRBJ2-1; 12 bases are shared with TRBD2. V gave up 5 bases and J gave up 9 bases; unmatched junction bases: 8. Germline V gene data show CDR1 as MDHEN and CDR2 as SYDVKM. CDR3 length equals 15 residues. CDR3 region: CASSPRLAGAGEQFF. The CDR3, as DNA: TGTGCCAGCAGTCCGAGACTAGCGGGAGCCGGTGAGCAGTTCTTC.

The V call is TRBV28, the J call TRBJ1-1; 7 nucleotides align to TRBD1. The CDR3 covers 14 residues. Germline lookup yields CDR1 MDHEN and CDR2 SYDVKM. The V and J ends lost 4 bases and 6 bases, in that order; junction bases with no gene match: 8. The chain's CDR3 is CASSSSGTVSEAFF. The CDR3 nucleotides read TGTGCCAGCAGTTCCTCCGGGACAGTATCTGAAGCTTTCTTT.

This chain connects TRBV28 to TRBJ2-1; 9 bases map to TRBD2. Trimming at V came to 4 bases and at J to 0 bases, leaving 1 base not matched to a gene. Germline loops: CDR1 MDHEN, CDR2 SYDVKM. This CDR3 is built from 15 residues. In nucleotides, the CDR3 is TGTGCCAGCAGTTCTAGCGGGGACTCCTACAATGAGCAGTTCTTC. It yields the protein CASSSSGDSYNEQFF.

This clone was counted a single time. The J gene is TRBJ1-1, the V gene TRBV28; D ambiguous. Trimming stripped 5 bases from V and 5 bases from J, with 18 bases between. This CDR3 has 15 amino acids. Germline lookup yields CDR1 MDHEN and CDR2 SYDVKM. The CDR3 reads CASSERTPGWTEAFF. CDR3 nucleotide sequence: TGTGCCAGCAGTGAACGGACCCCGGGATGGACTGAAGCTTTCTTT.

The CDR3 DNA reads TGTGCCAGCAGCCCTCGAGGAGAGACCCAGTACTTC. Translation gives CASSPRGETQYF. The J gene is TRBJ2-5, the V gene TRBV9; the D is unclear. CDR1 is SGDLS, CDR2 YYNGEE, per germline. This CDR3 contains 12 residues. The V end lost 4 bases, the J end lost 4 bases, and 8 bases lay between the germline ends.

Note on this clone: A junction end diverges from the germline sequence, so it may reflect a read error. The gene calls are TRBV5-4 and TRBJ1-2; D is unresolved. Germline assignment: CDR1 SGHNT and CDR2 YYREEE (reference sequence). This CDR3 is built from 12 residues. This chain's CDR3 is CASSSTPGTVDF. The CDR3 DNA follows: TGTGCCAGCAGCTCGACACCCGGAACTGTCGACTTC.

This chain joins TRBV7-9 and TRBJ2-2; D might be TRBD1 (6 bases). This CDR3 spans 17 amino acids. Germline V gene lookup returns CDR1 SEHNR and CDR2 FQNEAQ (reference sequence). Trimming pared 4 bases from V and 1 base from J, leaving 16 bases between. CDR3 residues: CASSYQVGQKNTGELFF. DNA of the CDR3: TGTGCCAGCAGCTACCAGGTTGGACAGAAGAACACCGGGGAGCTGTTTTTT.

This clone was picked up one time. This rearrangement joins TRBV7-9 to TRBJ2-2; TRBD2 matches at 10 bases. With V trimmed by 5 bases and J by 3 bases, 3 bases remained unmatched. The CDR3 totals 15 residues. Germline CDR1 reads SEHNR; CDR2 reads FQNEAQ (reference sequence). This CDR3 is CASSPGLAYTGELFF. DNA for the CDR3: TGTGCCAGCAGCCCGGGACTAGCGTACACCGGGGAGCTGTTTTTT.

V usage is TRBV9 and J usage is TRBJ1-2, with D possibly matching TRBD1 (6 bases). The germline V and J ends were trimmed by 0 bases and 2 bases, with 11 bases remaining between them. CDR1 SGDLS and CDR2 YYNGEE come from the germline V gene. The CDR3 is 15 amino acids. Here the CDR3 reads CASSVEGGPNYGYTF. The CDR3 DNA is TGTGCCAGCAGCGTAGAAGGGGGACCGAACTATGGCTACACCTTC. Full variable domain (missing parts from reference TRBV9 and TRBJ1-2): DSGVTQTPKHLITATGQRVTLRCSPRSGDLSVYWYQQSLDQGLQFLIQYYNGEERAKGNILERFSAQQFPDLHSELNLSSLELGDSALYFCASSVEGGPNYGYTFGSGTRLTVV.

CDR3 in DNA: TGTGCCAGCAGTTTACAAGGGGCGAACACTGAAGCTTTCTTT. As protein: CASSLQGANTEAFF. This chain uses TRBV27 with TRBJ1-1; possible D gene TRBD1, 5 bases. Germline V gene sequence: CDR1 MNHEY, CDR2 SMNVEV (reference sequence). V was shortened by 2 bases and J by 1 base, with 8 bases between the two germline ends. This CDR3 spans 14 amino acids.

The CDR3 loop reads CASLQLYEQYF. The DNA of the CDR3 is TGTGCCAGCCTACAGTTATACGAGCAGTACTTC. This chain joins TRBV6-1 and TRBJ2-7; D gene ambiguous. The germline V gene has CDR1 MNHNS and CDR2 SASEGT. V lost 8 bases and J lost 4, with 9 bases in between. The CDR3 is made up of 11 amino acids.

The gene calls are TRBV30 and TRBJ1-3, with D perhaps matching TRBD1 (6 bases). The germline gives CDR1 GTSNPN, CDR2 SVGIG (reference sequence). The germline V and J ends were trimmed by 7 bases and 4 bases, with 14 bases remaining between them. This CDR3 contains 13 residues. Here the CDR3 reads CALGADFGNTIYF. CDR3 bases: TGTGCCTTGGGGGCAGACTTCGGAAACACCATATATTTT.

The chain uses TRBV30 and TRBJ1-6, with a tentative D call TRBD1 (5 bases). The V end lost 0 bases, the J end lost 9 bases, and 12 bases lay between the germline ends. There are 14 residues in the CDR3. Germline-derived CDR1 and CDR2 are GTSNPN and SVGIG (reference sequence). CDR3 bases: TGTGCCTGGAGTGTAACGGGGGTATCTTCACCCCTCCACTTT. This translates into CAWSVTGVSSPLHF. Looking up the rest from reference TRBV30 and TRBJ1-6 gives the full variable domain: SQTIHQWPATLVQPVGSPLSLECTVEGTSNPNLYWYRQAAGRGLQLLFYSVGIGQISSEVPQNLSASRPQDRQFILSSKKLLLSDSGFYLCAWSVTGVSSPLHFGNGTRLTVT.

The chain couples TRBV28 to TRBJ1-5, with 8 bases lining up with TRBD1. From germline, CDR1 is MDHEN and CDR2 SYDVKM. The CDR3 has 15 amino acids. The V and J ends lost 2 bases and 3 bases, in that order; junction bases with no gene match: 3. CDR3 in amino acids: CASSLDRGANQPQHF. As DNA, the CDR3 is TGTGCCAGCAGTTTAGACAGGGGCGCCAATCAGCCCCAGCATTTT.

This clone came up once. This sequence joins TRBV7-9 and TRBJ1-1; 7 positions match TRBD1. Per the germline V gene, CDR1 is SEHNR and CDR2 is FQNEAQ (reference sequence). V was clipped by 1 base and J by 0 bases; unmatched bases: 5. The CDR3 is 16 amino acids. The chain's CDR3 is CASSLDSGGVNTEAFF. The CDR3, as DNA: TGTGCCAGCAGCTTAGATTCAGGGGGAGTGAACACTGAAGCTTTCTTT. Full variable domain (outside the CDR3, taken from reference TRBV7-9 and TRBJ1-1): DTGVSQNPRHKITKRGQNVTFRCDPISEHNRLYWYRQTLGQGPEFLTYFQNEAQLEKSRLLSDRFSAERPKGSFSTLEIQRTEQGDSAMYLCASSLDSGGVNTEAFFGQGTRLTVV.

In its sample, this clone was seen once. The rearrangement joins TRBV2 to TRBJ2-3; 10 nucleotides agree with TRBD1. V lost 6 bases to trimming and J lost 4 bases; unmatched junction nucleotides: 7. The CDR3 spans 15 residues. Germline loops: CDR1 SNHLY, CDR2 FYNNEI. In nucleotides, the CDR3 is TGTGCCAGCAGATTCGACAGGGGGCTGGCAGATACGCAGTATTTT. This gives the protein CASRFDRGLADTQYF.